The 32 T cell receptor beta chains presented below share a single source sample, sequenced in a study of T-cell reconstitution after alpha-beta-depleted transplantation in children. Preparation of the TCRbeta library involved a method that used unique molecular identifiers. TCRdb re-derived calls from the PCR reads in MiXCR, one entry per CDR3 protein. Of approximately 99,000 distinct CDR3 sequences detected, approximately 6% appear once; the ten largest clones hold around 23%. The starting material was PBMCs, mostly from graft donor cells, obtained 360 days after TCRalphabeta/CD19-depleted stem cell transplant. The receptors shown here come from a male patient between 2 and 9 years old who had a stem cell transplant for acute lymphoblastic leukemia, so the T cells may come from the graft donor.

Only a few counts were recorded for this clonotype. The V and J genes are TRBV12-3 or TRBV12-4 and TRBJ2-7; D may be TRBD1 or TRBD2 (6 bases each). V was trimmed by 6 bases and J by 2 bases, leaving 17 bases between them. The CDR3 is made up of 15 amino acids. CDR3 amino acids: CASSPSAGQTYEQYF. CDR3 nucleotide sequence: TGTGCCAGCAGCCCTAGCGCGGGACAAACCTACGAGCAGTACTTC.

The chain recombines TRBV24-1 with TRBJ2-5; D call uncertain. V was shortened by 0 bases and J by 2 bases, with 9 bases between the two germline ends. The CDR3 loop spans 15 amino acids. CDR1 is KGHDR, CDR2 SFDVKD, per germline. The CDR3 loop reads CATSDLTETQETQYF. In DNA form, the CDR3 reads TGTGCCACCAGTGATTTGACGGAGACACAAGAGACCCAGTACTTC.

This clonotype was seen many times. The J gene is TRBJ2-5, the V gene TRBV4-3; 7 bases fit TRBD1. The germline gives CDR1 LGHNA, CDR2 YSLEER. The trim removed 1 base at V and 9 bases at J, leaving 5 bases unmatched. This CDR3 comprises 13 residues. CDR3 amino acids: CASSQGTGLPQYF. As DNA, the CDR3 is TGCGCCAGCAGCCAAGGGACAGGTCTCCCCCAGTACTTC.

This chain uses TRBV18 with TRBJ2-5; D not certain. V was pared by 0 bases and J by 2 bases, with 10 bases between. Germline V gene data show CDR1 as KGHSH and CDR2 as LQKENI. The CDR3 consists of 15 residues. This CDR3 reads CASSPPFSIQETQYF. The CDR3 coding sequence is TGTGCCAGCTCACCACCGTTCAGTATACAAGAGACCCAGTACTTC. The entire variable domain, with the rest obtained from reference TRBV18 and TRBJ2-5, is as follows: NAGVMQNPRHLVRRRGQEARLRCSPMKGHSHVYWYRQLPEEGLKFMVYLQKENIIDESGMPKERFSAEFPKEGPSILRIQQVVRGDSAAYFCASSPPFSIQETQYFGPGTRLLVL.

In its sample, this clonotype was seen many times. The V gene is TRBV15, the J gene TRBJ2-7; D unresolved. V was pared by 0 bases and J by 2 bases, with 8 bases between. Looked up from germline, CDR1 is LNHNV and CDR2 is YYDKDF (reference sequence). This CDR3 is 14 amino acids long. The CDR3 sequence is CATSRDKAAYEQYF. The CDR3 DNA reads TGTGCCACCAGCAGAGATAAAGCAGCCTACGAGCAGTACTTC.

In its sample, this clonotype was seen many times. The chain couples TRBV27 to TRBJ2-7; 7 bases match TRBD2. With 3 bases clipped from V and 5 bases from J, the junction kept 4 bases outside the gene matches. This CDR3 region has 13 residues. CDR1 MNHEY and CDR2 SMNVEV come from the germline V gene (reference sequence). CDR3 residues: CASSLAGVHEQYF. The CDR3 DNA follows: TGTGCCAGCAGTTTGGCGGGAGTCCACGAGCAGTACTTC.

This clonotype was picked up a small number of times. The rearrangement joins TRBV30 to TRBJ1-1; the match to TRBD1 covers 8 bases. The CDR3 is 13 amino acids. Trimming cost V 0 bases and J 6 bases; bases outside gene matches: 3. In germline, CDR1 is GTSNPN, CDR2 SVGIG (reference sequence). The CDR3 bases are TGTGCCTGGAGTGTACCGGACAGGGCTGAAGCTTTCTTT. Protein: CAWSVPDRAEAFF.

This clonotype was picked up a small number of times. This chain connects TRBV10-2 to TRBJ2-7, with D possibly being TRBD1 (7 bases). This CDR3 spans 12 amino acids. Germline V gene lookup returns CDR1 WSHSY and CDR2 SAAADI. Trimming removed 8 bases from V and 5 bases from J, with 13 bases in between. The CDR3 spells CASETGRNEQYF. The CDR3 DNA sequence: TGCGCCAGCGAGACAGGGAGGAACGAGCAGTACTTC.

The chain carries TRBV20-1 and TRBJ2-7; 8 bases align to TRBD2. The junction had 9 bases not matched to a gene; V was cut back by 0 bases and J by 5 bases. From germline, CDR1 is DFQATT and CDR2 SNEGSKA (reference sequence). CDR3 length equals 15 residues. The CDR3 nucleotides read TGCAGTGCTAGAGACCCGGGCCGGCGGGGGGACGAGCAGTACTTC. This sequence encodes CSARDPGRRGDEQYF.

This rearrangement joins TRBV5-6 to TRBJ2-5, with 9 bases that match TRBD1. V lost 3 bases to trimming and J lost 5 bases; unmatched junction nucleotides: 8. CDR3 size: 15 residues. CDR1 and CDR2 from the germline V gene are SGHDT and YYEEEE. The DNA of the CDR3 is TGTGCCAGCAGCTCACCCGGACAGGGGCCGGAGACCCAGTACTTC. Translating it yields CASSSPGQGPETQYF.

The CDR3 spells CASNRRPHSGANVLTF. The CDR3 DNA reads TGTGCCAGCAATAGGCGGCCGCACTCTGGGGCCAACGTCCTGACTTTC. The chain carries TRBV27 and TRBJ2-6, with D hard to call. Germline CDR1 MNHEY, CDR2 SMNVEV (reference sequence). The CDR3 contains 16 residues. V lost 7 bases and J lost 0, with 13 bases in between.

This clonotype appeared a few times. The rearrangement links TRBV28 to TRBJ2-5; D perhaps matches TRBD1 (5 bases). V was cut by 6 bases and J by 7 bases, with 18 bases left in between. CDR3 size: 14 residues. Germline V gives CDR1 MDHEN, CDR2 SYDVKM. CDR3 sequence reads: CASRPLVGPGTQYF. Written as DNA, the CDR3 is TGTGCCAGCAGGCCCCTCGTGGGGCCGGGGACCCAGTACTTC.

This clonotype was seen a handful of times. The chain links TRBV6-2 or TRBV6-3 to TRBJ2-7, with 12 bases that match TRBD2. This CDR3 region has 21 residues. The germline gives CDR1 MNHEY, CDR2 SVGEGT. V trimming: 5 bases; J trimming: 2 bases; junction bases outside the gene matches: 22. The DNA of the CDR3 is TGTGCCAGCAGTCCCACCCCATGGGAGGGTAGGACTAGCGGGGACCCCTACGAGCAGTACTTC. It translates to CASSPTPWEGRTSGDPYEQYF.

This clonotype was picked up many times. As DNA, the CDR3 is TGTGCCAGCAGCTTAGAAGCAGGGAAAACTGAAGCTTTCTTT. This codes for CASSLEAGKTEAFF. The chain employs TRBV7-8 and TRBJ1-1; D is possibly TRBD1 (5 bases). V was cut by 1 base and J by 5 bases, with 11 bases left in between. CDR3 length: 14 residues. In germline, CDR1 is SGHVS, CDR2 FQNEAQ.

This clonotype was counted at least ten times. The chain combines TRBV12-3 or TRBV12-4 with TRBJ1-3, with D unresolved. Trimming removed 2 bases from V and 0 bases from J, with 5 bases in between. CDR3 length: 14 residues. CDR3 nucleotide sequence: TGTGCCAGCAGTTTAACTCCCTCTGGAAACACCATATATTTT. Its protein product is CASSLTPSGNTIYF.

Concerning this clonotype: A much larger clonotype is one base distant, so this may be a read error. The gene calls are TRBV29-1 and TRBJ2-1, with D perhaps assigned TRBD1 or TRBD2 (5 bases each). Germline CDR1 SQVTM, CDR2 ANQGSEA. V was trimmed by 6 bases and J by 5 bases, leaving 35 bases between them. The CDR3 totals 20 residues. The CDR3 region has the DNA TGCAGCGTCCAGTACTTTGCAGGGACGATGACTATTGTACCCGACAATGAGCAGTTCTTC. It translates to CSVQYFAGTMTIVPDNEQFF.

This clonotype was counted ten times or more. The chain recombines TRBV27 with TRBJ2-7, with D tentatively TRBD2 (7 bases). The germline V and J ends were trimmed by 5 bases and 6 bases, with 14 bases remaining between them. This CDR3 spans 13 amino acids. In germline, CDR1 is MNHEY, CDR2 SMNVEV (reference sequence). CDR3 loop: CASSIRGGTEQYF. The CDR3 DNA is TGTGCCAGCAGTATCAGGGGAGGGACCGAGCAGTACTTC.

The chain employs TRBV19 and TRBJ2-6; D call uncertain. The germline V and J ends were trimmed by 3 bases and 0 bases, with 9 bases remaining between them. The CDR3 totals 16 residues. CDR1 is LNHDA, CDR2 SQIVND, per germline (reference sequence). CDR3 amino acids: CASSIDVSSGANVLTF. The CDR3 DNA follows: TGTGCCAGTAGTATCGATGTGAGCTCTGGGGCCAACGTCCTGACTTTC.

This clonotype appeared many times. The chain has TRBV7-2 and TRBJ2-4; 10 positions agree with TRBD2. Germline trimming cut 3 bases from V and 3 bases from J; bases unmatched to any gene: 5. This CDR3 spans 16 amino acids. CDR1 is SGHTA and CDR2 is FQGNSA in the germline V gene. The CDR3 loop is CASSFQRGGRKNIQYF. The CDR3 DNA follows: TGTGCCAGCAGCTTCCAGCGGGGGGGCCGCAAAAACATTCAGTACTTC.

This clonotype has at least ten counts. CDR3 region: CASSVADRGPYEQYF. The CDR3 DNA follows: TGTGCCAGCAGCGTAGCGGACAGGGGGCCCTACGAGCAGTACTTC. This chain uses TRBV9 with TRBJ2-7; the match to TRBD1 covers 11 bases. The CDR3 totals 15 residues. The V and J ends lost 0 bases and 2 bases, in that order; junction bases with no gene match: 1. Germline V gene lookup returns CDR1 SGDLS and CDR2 YYNGEE.

This clonotype has a count of ten or more. This sequence joins TRBV4-3 and TRBJ1-1, with D perhaps matching TRBD1 (6 bases). Looked up from germline, CDR1 is LGHNA and CDR2 is YSLEER. CDR3 length: 14 amino acids. V was shortened by 1 base and J by 3 bases, with 9 bases between the two germline ends. CDR3 nucleotide sequence: TGCGCCAGCAGCCAAGTGGGGGCTTACACTGAAGCTTTCTTT. Encoded protein: CASSQVGAYTEAFF.

This clonotype was counted between two and nine times. J is TRBJ1-2 and V is TRBV3-1, with D uncertain. The CDR3 has 14 amino acids. Per the germline V gene, CDR1 is LGHDT and CDR2 is YNNKEL (reference sequence). Trimming cost V 4 bases and J 2 bases, with 11 bases left between them. The CDR3 spells CASSPSPSNYGYTF. CDR3 DNA: TGTGCCAGCAGCCCGAGCCCCAGCAACTATGGCTACACCTTC.

This clonotype was recorded at least ten times. This chain uses TRBV7-2 with TRBJ2-2, with D possibly TRBD1 on 5 matching bases. The CDR3 has 15 amino acids. CDR1 SGHTA and CDR2 FQGNSA come from the germline V gene. Trimming took off 5 bases at V and 5 bases at J, with 15 bases between the two ends. The CDR3 DNA follows: TGTGCCAGCAGCCTAAGGGCGCACAGGACCGGGGAGCTGTTTTTT. It codes for CASSLRAHRTGELFF. The variable domain in full, with the rest retrieved from reference TRBV7-2 and TRBJ2-2, is GAGVSQSPSNKVTEKGKDVELRCDPISGHTALYWYRQSLGQGLEFLIYFQGNSAPDKSGLPSDRFSAERTGGSVSTLTIQRTQQEDSAVYLCASSLRAHRTGELFFGEGSRLTVL.

This clonotype has a handful of counts. The chain employs TRBV6-2 or TRBV6-3 and TRBJ2-4, with D possibly matching TRBD1 (5 bases). The CDR3 extends over 16 amino acids. V was clipped by 2 bases and J by 0 bases, with 11 bases between them. Per germline, CDR1 MNHEY and CDR2 SVGEGT. The CDR3 loop reads CASSYPQALAKNIQYF. The CDR3 nucleotides read TGTGCCAGCAGTTACCCACAGGCTCTAGCCAAAAACATTCAGTACTTC.

The CDR3 protein is CASSDPFRTNTEAFF. The CDR3 nucleotides read TGTGCCAGCAGTGACCCTTTCCGGACGAACACTGAAGCTTTCTTT. The chain combines TRBV6-1 with TRBJ1-1; D unresolved. Per germline, CDR1 MNHNS and CDR2 SASEGT. V dropped 3 bases and J dropped 1 base, with 12 bases sitting between them. This CDR3 contains 15 residues.

The V gene is TRBV7-9, the J gene TRBJ2-5; D remains unclear. The CDR3 is 13 amino acids. Germline V gene data show CDR1 as SEHNR and CDR2 as FQNEAQ (reference sequence). The germline V and J ends were trimmed by 5 bases and 1 base, with 8 bases remaining between them. DNA of the CDR3: TGTGCCAGCAGCCCACCGGCCCAAGAGACCCAGTACTTC. It encodes CASSPPAQETQYF.

This clonotype is medium-sized. The rearrangement links TRBV29-1 to TRBJ1-2, with D possibly being TRBD1 (6 bases). Germline V lookup: CDR1 SQVTM, CDR2 ANQGSEA. There are 14 residues in the CDR3. Trimming shortened V by 7 bases and J by 2 bases, and 17 bases separated the two germline ends. The CDR3 bases are TGCAGCGCGACTCCCGGACAGTCCAACTATGGCTACACCTTC. Translated, it gives CSATPGQSNYGYTF.

The chain joins TRBV9 to TRBJ1-1, with 8 bases aligning to TRBD1. The CDR3 extends over 15 amino acids. Trimming took 4 bases from V and 1 from J; bases not matched to a gene: 6. The germline CDR1 and CDR2 sequences are SGDLS and YYNGEE. The CDR3: CASSLSGQANTEAFF. CDR3 bases: TGTGCCAGCAGCCTCTCGGGACAGGCGAACACTGAAGCTTTCTTT.

V and J are TRBV7-9 and TRBJ1-4, with 7 nucleotides matching TRBD1. This CDR3 region has 16 residues. Trimming took 5 bases from V and 5 from J; bases not matched to a gene: 11. CDR1 and CDR2 (germline): SEHNR, FQNEAQ (reference sequence). CDR3 region: CASSMPLTGWNEKLFF. The CDR3, as DNA: TGTGCCAGCAGCATGCCATTGACAGGGTGGAATGAAAAACTGTTTTTT.

The table lists this clonotype with many counts. V usage is TRBV12-3 or TRBV12-4 and J usage is TRBJ2-1, with 7 bases fitting TRBD2. V lost 1 base to trimming and J lost 5 bases; unmatched junction nucleotides: 5. This CDR3 has 15 amino acids. CDR3 bases: TGTGCCAGCAGTTTAGGGGGAGGGCGAAACAATGAGCAGTTCTTC. Residues: CASSLGGGRNNEQFF.

The table lists this clonotype with many counts. The chain combines TRBV10-2 with TRBJ2-7; TRBD1 aligns across 8 bases. This CDR3 is 14 amino acids long. The J segment lost 2 bases and the V segment lost 11 bases, leaving 11 bases of the junction unmatched. The V gene's germline CDR1 is WSHSY and CDR2 SAAADI. CDR3 in DNA: TGCGCCGGAGGAGGGACAGGAAACCCCTACGAGCAGTACTTC. As protein: CAGGGTGNPYEQYF.

In this sample, this clonotype turned up many times. The V call is TRBV5-6, the J call TRBJ1-1; the match to TRBD1 covers 7 bases. J was trimmed by 3 bases and V by 4 bases; bases with no gene match: 6. This CDR3 is built from 14 residues. From germline, CDR1 is SGHDT and CDR2 YYEEEE. This CDR3 is CASSPYRGYTEAFF. The CDR3 DNA is TGTGCCAGCAGCCCATACAGGGGTTACACTGAAGCTTTCTTT.